A single sample is the source of the 10 T cell receptor beta chains below, sequenced in a study of blood T cell repertoires in COVID-19. Here immunoSEQ multiplex PCR was the method, and the copy in TCRdb shows in-frame clones only, minus some. The data hold about 160,000 clones, with more than 80% observed a single time. The specimen was peripheral blood. The receptors originated from a human donor in a cohort sampled during active COVID-19.

This chain connects TRBV9 to TRBJ1-1; D perhaps matches TRBD1 (6 bases). The CDR3 runs 14 residues. Trimming removed 0 bases at V and 6 bases at J, with 12 bases between. Germline CDR1 reads SGDLS; CDR2 reads YYNGEE. This CDR3 reads CASSVVRGSPEAFF. CDR3 nucleotide sequence: TGTGCCAGCAGCGTAGTGAGGGGGAGCCCTGAAGCTTTCTTT.

The chain combines TRBV10-3 with TRBJ2-5; possible D gene TRBD1, 6 bases. CDR3 length: 16 amino acids. The germline V gene encodes CDR1 ENHRY and CDR2 SYGVKD. With 2 bases removed from V and 5 bases from J, the gap between germline ends came to 18 bases. CDR3 coding DNA: TGTGCCATCAGTGAGACAGGGCAGGGTCAAGTGGAGACCCAGTACTTC. The encoded protein is CAISETGQGQVETQYF.

The chain joins TRBV2 to TRBJ2-5; D possibly corresponds to TRBD1 (6 bases). The CDR3 length is 16 residues. Per germline, CDR1 SNHLY and CDR2 FYNNEI. Trimming stripped 7 bases from V and 5 bases from J, with 23 bases between. CDR3 DNA: TGTGCCAGCAACCCCCGAAGGGGGTTTGGGCGGGAGACCCAGTACTTC. It is translated as CASNPRRGFGRETQYF.

The chain joins TRBV27 to TRBJ2-1; 7 bases match TRBD1. Germline CDR1 reads MNHEY; CDR2 reads SMNVEV (reference sequence). The junction had 4 bases not matched to a gene; V was cut back by 5 bases and J by 0 bases. The CDR3 extends over 15 amino acids. CDR3: CASSRQGGSYNEQFF. The CDR3 region has the DNA TGTGCCAGCAGTCGACAGGGTGGCTCCTACAATGAGCAGTTCTTC.

This chain links TRBV18 with TRBJ1-5; 8 bases line up with TRBD1. The trim removed 5 bases at V and 7 bases at J, leaving 13 bases unmatched. This CDR3 has 16 residues. The V gene's germline CDR1 is KGHSH and CDR2 LQKENI. The CDR3 region is CASSRQGSGSVQPQHF. Written as DNA, the CDR3 is TGTGCCAGCTCAAGACAGGGGTCGGGGAGTGTCCAGCCCCAGCATTTT.

V and J are TRBV7-2 and TRBJ1-4; a possible D gene is TRBD1 (6 bases). The CDR3 has 15 residues. Trimming cost V 1 base and J 8 bases, with 14 bases left between them. Germline CDR1 SGHTA, CDR2 FQGNSA. CDR3 bases: TGTGCCAGCAGCTTAGAAGGCGTCACAGGGGAAAAACTGTTTTTT. Its translation: CASSLEGVTGEKLFF. The whole variable domain, filled in from reference TRBV7-2 and TRBJ1-4, reads GAGVSQSPSNKVTEKGKDVELRCDPISGHTALYWYRQSLGQGLEFLIYFQGNSAPDKSGLPSDRFSAERTGGSVSTLTIQRTQQEDSAVYLCASSLEGVTGEKLFFGSGTQLSVL.

The chain is built from TRBV27 and TRBJ2-7; 12 nucleotides align to TRBD2. Germline V CDR1 and CDR2: MNHEY, SMNVEV (reference sequence). The CDR3 has 14 residues. V was clipped by 7 bases and J by 1 base; unmatched bases: 2. CDR3: CASKTSGSSYEQYF. The CDR3 nucleotides read TGTGCCAGCAAGACTAGCGGGAGTTCCTACGAGCAGTACTTC.

This clone is medium-sized. The chain joins TRBV4-3 to TRBJ2-6; TRBD1 agrees at 7 bases. The J segment lost 1 base and the V segment lost 0 bases, leaving 15 bases of the junction unmatched. CDR1 and CDR2 from the germline V gene are LGHNA and YSLEER. The CDR3 is 21 residues long. The CDR3 bases are TGCGCCAGCAGCCAAGATACGGGACGGGACAGTCTTTTTTCTGGGGCCAACGTCCTGACTTTC. Its protein product is CASSQDTGRDSLFSGANVLTF.

The chain is built from TRBV27 and TRBJ1-1, with 7 bases matching TRBD1. V lost 5 bases and J lost 6; bases outside the gene matches: 9. This CDR3 has 14 residues. Germline loops: CDR1 MNHEY, CDR2 SMNVEV (reference sequence). CDR3 DNA sequence: TGTGCCAGCAGTCAACAGGGGCCCGGGGCTGAAGCTTTCTTT. Its protein is CASSQQGPGAEAFF.

The chain uses TRBV6-6 and TRBJ2-3, with 10 nucleotides matching TRBD2. V dropped 5 bases and J dropped 0; count of bases not matched to a gene: 11. The germline V gene has CDR1 MNHNY and CDR2 SVGAGI (reference sequence). This CDR3 region has 18 residues. CDR3 region: CASSPTASGGSSTDTQYF. The CDR3 DNA follows: TGTGCCAGCAGTCCAACAGCTAGCGGGGGATCTAGCACAGATACGCAGTATTTT.